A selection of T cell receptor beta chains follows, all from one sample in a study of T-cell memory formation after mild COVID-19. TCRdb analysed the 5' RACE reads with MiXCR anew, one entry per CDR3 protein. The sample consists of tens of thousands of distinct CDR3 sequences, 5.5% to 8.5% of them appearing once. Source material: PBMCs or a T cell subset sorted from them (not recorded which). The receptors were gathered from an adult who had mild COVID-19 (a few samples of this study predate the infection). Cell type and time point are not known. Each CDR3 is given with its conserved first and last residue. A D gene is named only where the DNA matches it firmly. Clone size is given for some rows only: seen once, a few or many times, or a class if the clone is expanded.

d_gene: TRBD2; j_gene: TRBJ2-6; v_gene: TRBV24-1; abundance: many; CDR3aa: CATSDRGTSGRRSGANVLTF; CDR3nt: TGTGCCACCAGTGACCGGGGGACTAGCGGGAGAAGGTCTGGGGCCAACGTCCTGACTTTC
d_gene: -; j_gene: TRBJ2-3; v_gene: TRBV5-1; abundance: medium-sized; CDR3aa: CASSTREDTQYF; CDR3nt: TGCGCCAGCAGCACCAGAGAAGATACGCAGTATTTT
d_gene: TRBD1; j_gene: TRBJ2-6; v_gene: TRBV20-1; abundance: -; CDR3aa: CSASDRGLGANVLTF; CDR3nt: TGCAGTGCTTCAGACAGGGGGCTTGGGGCCAACGTCCTGACTTTC
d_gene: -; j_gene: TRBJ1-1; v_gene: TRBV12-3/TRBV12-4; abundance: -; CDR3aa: CASRATGQVNTEAFF; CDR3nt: TGTGCCAGCAGAGCAACAGGGCAAGTCAACACTGAAGCTTTCTTT
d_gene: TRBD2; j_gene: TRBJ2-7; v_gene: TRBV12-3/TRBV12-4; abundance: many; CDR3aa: CASSLTSGGIYEQYF; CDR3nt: TGTGCCAGCAGTTTGACTAGCGGGGGGATTTACGAGCAGTACTTC
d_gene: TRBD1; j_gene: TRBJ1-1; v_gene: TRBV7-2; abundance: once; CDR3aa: CASSMDRGAEAFF; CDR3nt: TGTGCCAGCAGCATGGACAGGGGCGCTGAAGCTTTCTTT
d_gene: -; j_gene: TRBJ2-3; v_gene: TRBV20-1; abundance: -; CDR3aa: CSAPGSGLGTDTQYF; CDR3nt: TGCAGTGCCCCTGGAAGCGGCCTCGGTACAGATACGCAGTATTTT
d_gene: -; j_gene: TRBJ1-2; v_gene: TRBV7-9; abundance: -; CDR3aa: CASSSEIGGYGYTF; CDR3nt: TGTGCCAGCAGCTCAGAAATCGGAGGCTATGGCTACACCTTC
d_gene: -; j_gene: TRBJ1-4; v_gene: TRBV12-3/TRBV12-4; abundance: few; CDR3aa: CASSYREKLFF; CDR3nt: TGTGCCAGCAGTTATAGGGAAAAACTGTTTTTT
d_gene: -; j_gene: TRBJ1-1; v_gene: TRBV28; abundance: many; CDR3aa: CASRKHRLAEAFF; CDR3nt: TGTGCCAGCAGAAAACACAGGCTGGCCGAAGCTTTCTTT
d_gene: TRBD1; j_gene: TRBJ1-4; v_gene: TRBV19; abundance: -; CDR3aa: CASSPRQGNEKLFF; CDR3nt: TGTGCCAGTAGTCCTCGACAGGGTAATGAAAAACTGTTTTTT
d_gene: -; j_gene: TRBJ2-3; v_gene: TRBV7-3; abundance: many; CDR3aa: CASSGQPGSTDTQYF; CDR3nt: TGTGCCAGCAGTGGACAACCGGGGAGCACAGATACGCAGTATTTT
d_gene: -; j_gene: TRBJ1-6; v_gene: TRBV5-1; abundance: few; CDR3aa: CASSLYAEHSPLHF; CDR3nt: TGCGCCAGCAGCTTGTACGCTGAGCATTCACCCCTCCACTTT
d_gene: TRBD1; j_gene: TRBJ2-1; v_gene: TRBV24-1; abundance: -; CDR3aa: CATRETGAGSGQFF; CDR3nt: TGTGCCACCAGAGAGACAGGGGCCGGGAGCGGGCAGTTCTTC
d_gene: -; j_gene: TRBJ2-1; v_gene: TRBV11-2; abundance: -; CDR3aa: CASSLDQVGWGNEQFF; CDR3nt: TGTGCCAGCAGCTTAGATCAAGTCGGGTGGGGGAATGAGCAGTTCTTC
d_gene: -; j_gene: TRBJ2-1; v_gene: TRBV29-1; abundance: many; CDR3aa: CSVAGFEEQFF; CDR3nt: TGCAGCGTTGCAGGGTTCGAGGAGCAGTTCTTC
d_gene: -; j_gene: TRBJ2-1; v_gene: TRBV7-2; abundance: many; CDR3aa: CASSESLSSYNEQFF; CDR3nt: TGTGCCAGCAGCGAATCGTTAAGCTCCTACAATGAGCAGTTCTTC
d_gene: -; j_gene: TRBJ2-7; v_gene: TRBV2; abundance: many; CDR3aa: CASSEKQVYEQYF; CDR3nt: TGTGCCAGCAGTGAGAAACAGGTCTACGAGCAGTACTTC
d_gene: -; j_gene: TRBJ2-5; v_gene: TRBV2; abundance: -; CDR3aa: CASTFAGGGETQYF; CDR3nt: TGTGCCAGCACCTTCGCCGGTGGGGGAGAGACCCAGTACTTC
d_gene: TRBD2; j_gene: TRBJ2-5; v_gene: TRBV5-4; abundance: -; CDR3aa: CASARPGGLGETQYF; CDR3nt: TGTGCCAGTGCCCGCCCGGGGGGACTAGGGGAGACCCAGTACTTC
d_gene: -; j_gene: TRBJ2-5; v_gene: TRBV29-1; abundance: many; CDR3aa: CSVEVGSETQYF; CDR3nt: TGCAGCGTTGAAGTCGGGTCTGAGACCCAGTACTTC
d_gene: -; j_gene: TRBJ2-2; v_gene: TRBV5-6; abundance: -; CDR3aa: CASGRPGTLNTGELFF; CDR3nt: TGTGCCAGCGGACGCCCCGGGACCCTCAACACCGGGGAGCTGTTTTTT
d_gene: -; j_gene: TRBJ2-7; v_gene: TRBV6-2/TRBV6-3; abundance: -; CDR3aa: CASSYTYSYEQYF; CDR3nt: TGTGCCAGCAGTTACACATATTCCTACGAGCAGTACTTC
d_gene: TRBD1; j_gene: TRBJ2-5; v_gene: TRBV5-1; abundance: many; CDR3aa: CASSNHGTGEETQYF; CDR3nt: TGCGCCAGCAGTAACCACGGGACAGGGGAAGAGACCCAGTACTTC
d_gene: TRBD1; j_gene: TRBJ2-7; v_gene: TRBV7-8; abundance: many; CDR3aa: CASSQSGTGSSYEQYF; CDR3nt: TGTGCCAGCAGCCAGTCCGGGACAGGGAGTTCCTACGAGCAGTACTTC
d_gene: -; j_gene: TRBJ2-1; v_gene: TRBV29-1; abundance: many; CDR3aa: CSVPPAAGTSYNEQFF; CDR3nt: TGCAGCGTTCCCCCGGCAGCCGGGACTTCTTACAATGAGCAGTTCTTC
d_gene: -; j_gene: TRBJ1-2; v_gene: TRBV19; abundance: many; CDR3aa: CASSIRPGSYGYTF; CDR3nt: TGTGCCAGTAGTATACGTCCGGGTTCCTATGGCTACACCTTC
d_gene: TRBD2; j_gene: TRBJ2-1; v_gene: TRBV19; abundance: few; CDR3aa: CASSSSGRGNEQFF; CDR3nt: TGTGCCAGTAGTTCCAGCGGGAGAGGTAATGAGCAGTTCTTC
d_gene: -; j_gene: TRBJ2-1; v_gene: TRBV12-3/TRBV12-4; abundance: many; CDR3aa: CASSYGLSSYNEQFF; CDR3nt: TGTGCCAGCAGTTACGGACTCTCCTCCTACAATGAGCAGTTCTTC
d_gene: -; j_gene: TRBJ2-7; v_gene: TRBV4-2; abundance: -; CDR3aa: CASTRGTASSYEQYF; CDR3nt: TGTGCCAGCACCCGGGGGACTGCGAGCTCCTACGAGCAGTACTTC
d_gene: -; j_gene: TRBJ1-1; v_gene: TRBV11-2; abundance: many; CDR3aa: CASSFGFTEAFF; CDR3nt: TGTGCCAGCAGCTTCGGGTTCACTGAAGCTTTCTTT
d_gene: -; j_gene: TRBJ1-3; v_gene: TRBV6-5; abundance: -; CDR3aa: CASSYSGRGGNTIYF; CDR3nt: TGTGCCAGCAGTTACTCAGGGAGAGGAGGAAACACCATATATTTT
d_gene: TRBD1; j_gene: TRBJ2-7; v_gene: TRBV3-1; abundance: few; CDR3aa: CASSPPGTVLYEQYF; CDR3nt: TGTGCCAGCAGCCCCCCCGGGACAGTCCTCTACGAGCAGTACTTC
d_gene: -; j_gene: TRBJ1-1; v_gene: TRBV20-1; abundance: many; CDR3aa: CSAPDFAGVAEAFF; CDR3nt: TGCAGTGCTCCAGACTTTGCAGGGGTGGCTGAAGCTTTCTTT
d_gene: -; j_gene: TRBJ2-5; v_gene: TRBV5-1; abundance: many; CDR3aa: CASSEGRTQETQYF; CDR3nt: TGCGCCAGCAGCGAGGGACGTACACAAGAGACCCAGTACTTC
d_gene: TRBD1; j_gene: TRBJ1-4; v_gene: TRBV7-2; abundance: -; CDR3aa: CASSLGNRGGEKLFF; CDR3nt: TGTGCCAGCAGCTTAGGAAACAGGGGCGGCGAAAAACTGTTTTTT
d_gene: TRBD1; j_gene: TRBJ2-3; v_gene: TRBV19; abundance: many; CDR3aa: CASRRDRGSTDTQYF; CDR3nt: TGTGCCAGTAGACGGGACAGGGGTAGCACAGATACGCAGTATTTT
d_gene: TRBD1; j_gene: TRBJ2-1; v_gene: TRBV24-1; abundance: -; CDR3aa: CATRGTGDSYNEQFF; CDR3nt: TGTGCCACCAGAGGGACAGGAGATTCCTACAATGAGCAGTTCTTC
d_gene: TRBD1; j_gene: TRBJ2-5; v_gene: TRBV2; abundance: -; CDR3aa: CASSEAQTGVETQYF; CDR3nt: TGTGCCAGCAGTGAAGCGCAGACAGGGGTAGAGACCCAGTACTTC
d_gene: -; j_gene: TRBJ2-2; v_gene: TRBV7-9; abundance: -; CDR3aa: CASSYVGGVNTGELFF; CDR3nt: TGTGCCAGCAGCTACGTGGGGGGAGTGAACACCGGGGAGCTGTTTTTT
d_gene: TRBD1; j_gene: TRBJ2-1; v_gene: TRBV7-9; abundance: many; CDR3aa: CASSLVPGRGLDLDEQFF; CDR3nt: TGTGCCAGCAGCTTAGTCCCTGGCAGGGGGCTGGACTTGGATGAGCAGTTCTTC